This record looks at one T cell receptor (beta chain) sequence and its context. V lost 0 bases and J 2 bases, leaving 10 bases between the germline ends. CDR1 and CDR2 from the germline V gene are LGHNA and YSLEER. This CDR3 has 15 residues. The sample is drawn from a study of cytomegalovirus exposure and HLA in healthy donors. A multiplex PCR was run with 60 Vbeta primers and 13 Jbeta primers. Using immunoSEQ multiplex PCR, the repertoire was profiled, and TCRdb retains in-frame clones only, with some absent. The table records about 160,000 clones, 55% to 70% of them present only once. The source of this sequence is a woman aged 40-49 years in good health and CMV-seropositive. Source material: PBMCs. The chain uses TRBV4-3 and TRBJ2-5; a possible D gene is TRBD1 (6 bases). The CDR3 region is CASSQEGQGQETQYF. The CDR3 coding sequence is TGCGCCAGCAGCCAAGAGGGTCAGGGGCAAGAGACCCAGTACTTC.